This TCR beta chain emerged from a study of identifying expanded T cells in peripheral blood. Study-wide findings and caveats: Technical replicates showed roughly 1.2 changed clones; roughly two weeks 15 to 20; four weeks 19. Approximately two-week clone count variance significantly increased as total template count grew.

The table came from immunoSEQ multiplex PCR; TCRdb's copy has only in-frame clones and leaves some out. The sample has 60,000 to 80,000 clones, 75% to 90% seen once. The germline V gene has CDR1 SNHLY and CDR2 FYNNEI. The CDR3 is made up of 14 amino acids. V was clipped by 5 bases and J by 9 bases; unmatched bases: 8. This clone was recorded a few times. Its antigen is unidentified. V is TRBV2 and J is TRBJ2-1; 9 positions match TRBD1. Sequenced input: blood. The source of this sequence is a person between 18 and 69 years old in good health. CDR3 bases: TGTGCCAGCAGTACAGGGGGCGCGTCTGGTGAGCAGTTCTTC. Protein: CASSTGGASGEQFF.